A single sample gave rise to the 19 T cell receptor beta chains below, sequenced in a study of sequential checkpoint blockade in melanoma. Sequenced by immunoSEQ multiplex PCR; TCRdb stores in-frame clones only, minus some. The sample consists of about 2,300 clones, 20% of them appearing once. The treatment was: randomized to nivolumab then ipilimumab (arm A) or the reverse (arm B). Material: tumor tissue (inferred from file names), obtained from a patient given nivolumab and ipilimumab in sequence. The receptors derive from a human donor with melanoma.

The gene calls are TRBV29-1 and TRBJ2-3, with D possibly matching TRBD1 (6 bases). Germline CDR1 is SQVTM and CDR2 is ANQGSEA. CDR3 size: 13 residues. V gave up 6 bases and J gave up 0 bases, with 10 bases separating them. The CDR3 reads CSVVRGSTDTQYF. CDR3 in DNA: TGCAGCGTCGTCAGGGGTAGCACAGATACGCAGTATTTT.

The rearrangement uses TRBV14 and TRBJ1-3, with D unresolved. V was pared by 0 bases and J by 0 bases, with 9 bases between. Germline CDR1 reads SGHDN; CDR2 reads FVKESK. The CDR3 extends over 16 amino acids. In DNA form, the CDR3 reads TGTGCCAGCAGCCAAGACAGGCAGTACTCTGGAAACACCATATATTTT. Translation gives CASSQDRQYSGNTIYF.

The chain couples TRBV18 to TRBJ1-1; possibly TRBD1 for D (5 bases). The germline V gene has CDR1 KGHSH and CDR2 LQKENI. This CDR3 is built from 13 residues. Deletions cut 6 bases from V and 1 base from J, with 9 bases between. In DNA form, the CDR3 reads TGTGCCAGCTCCCTAGGACAGAACACTGAAGCTTTCTTT. This gives the protein CASSLGQNTEAFF.

The chain employs TRBV28 and TRBJ1-2; a weak D match, TRBD1 (5 bases). The CDR3 totals 16 residues. With 6 bases removed from V and 5 bases from J, the gap between germline ends came to 22 bases. The V gene's germline CDR1 is MDHEN and CDR2 SYDVKM. CDR3 in amino acids: CASSQGVQRGLYGYTF. CDR3 sequence (DNA): TGTGCCAGCAGCCAAGGGGTCCAAAGGGGTCTGTATGGCTACACCTTC.

This clone turned up a few times. The J gene is TRBJ2-5, the V gene TRBV18; D possibly corresponds to TRBD2 (7 bases). CDR3 length: 15 amino acids. The V end was cut by 3 bases, the J end by 1 base, with 12 bases between. The germline CDR1 and CDR2 sequences are KGHSH and LQKENI. CDR3 in amino acids: CASSPPRGAQETQYF. The CDR3 region has the DNA TGTGCCAGCTCACCGCCCCGGGGGGCCCAAGAGACCCAGTACTTC.

The chain is built from TRBV18 and TRBJ2-5; D is undetermined. V was shortened by 2 bases and J by 5 bases, with 9 bases between the two germline ends. CDR3 length: 13 amino acids. From germline, CDR1 is KGHSH and CDR2 LQKENI. CDR3 protein: CASSPSTGETQYF. The CDR3 DNA reads TGTGCCAGCTCACCATCCACCGGGGAGACCCAGTACTTC.

CDR3 bases: TGCGCCAGCAGTGATGAGGAACAGCCCCAGCATTTT. Translation gives CASSDEEQPQHF. V and J are TRBV10-2 and TRBJ1-5; D not certain. This CDR3 region has 12 residues. Trimming pared 3 bases from V and 7 bases from J, leaving 7 bases between. The germline V gene encodes CDR1 WSHSY and CDR2 SAAADI.

There are a few counts of this clone. This chain joins TRBV9 and TRBJ1-6; D possibly corresponds to TRBD1 (6 bases). The CDR3 extends over 12 amino acids. V lost 6 bases and J lost 7, with 8 bases in between. Looked up from germline, CDR1 is SGDLS and CDR2 is YYNGEE. The CDR3, as DNA: TGTGCCAGCACAGGGGAGAATTCACCCCTCCACTTT. Residues: CASTGENSPLHF.

With regard to this clone: The same CDR3 arises from other DNA sequences in this sample as well. The chain couples TRBV5-1 to TRBJ2-6; D is ambiguous. Germline CDR1 reads SGHRS; CDR2 reads YFSETQ. CDR3 length: 14 residues. Trimming removed 5 bases from V and 1 base from J, with 7 bases in between. CDR3: CASRLGSGANVLTF. The CDR3 nucleotides are TGCGCCAGCAGGCTCGGTTCTGGGGCCAACGTCCTGACTTTC.

This clone came up a few times. V and J are TRBV9 and TRBJ2-7; possibly TRBD1 for D (5 bases). This CDR3 contains 13 residues. Trimming cost V 6 bases and J 7 bases, with 17 bases left between them. Per germline, CDR1 SGDLS and CDR2 YYNGEE. The CDR3 bases are TGTGCCAGCACCCCCGACAGTAACCTTGAGCAGTACGTC. Translating it yields CASTPDSNLEQYV.

CDR3 nucleotides: TGTGCTAGTGGAACCGGGGCCAGGTGGCCCACAGATACGCAGTATTTT. Amino acid sequence: CASGTGARWPTDTQYF. V is TRBV12-5 and J is TRBJ2-3, with D perhaps TRBD1 or TRBD2 (5 bases each). Germline assignment: CDR1 LGHNT and CDR2 FRNRAP. The ends were cut back, 6 bases at V and 2 bases at J, with 18 bases in the middle. The CDR3 has 16 residues.

By share, this clone ranks as medium-sized. The chain combines TRBV11-3 with TRBJ2-2; D assignment may be TRBD1 or TRBD2 (5 bases each). V gave up 5 bases and J gave up 4 bases, with 11 bases separating them. This CDR3 comprises 14 residues. Germline V CDR1 and CDR2: SGHNT, YENEEA. In DNA form, the CDR3 reads TGTGCCAGCAGCCAGGGACCGACCACCGGGGAGCTGTTTTTT. Translation gives CASSQGPTTGELFF.

This clone turned up a few times. J is TRBJ2-7 and V is TRBV9, with TRBD2 matching over 11 bases. The CDR3 extends over 17 amino acids. The germline V gene has CDR1 SGDLS and CDR2 YYNGEE. After removal of 4 bases from V and 2 bases from J, the junction contained 11 bases not matched to a gene. Here the CDR3 DNA reads TGTGCCAGCAGCCTACCGGGACTAGCGGTTCGAGCCTACGAGCAGTACTTC. Translation gives CASSLPGLAVRAYEQYF.

This clone is labeled as large. The chain links TRBV11-3 to TRBJ2-7; 15 positions agree with TRBD2. This CDR3 is built from 16 residues. Germline V CDR1 and CDR2: SGHNT, YENEEA. Germline trimming cut 6 bases from V and 0 bases from J; bases unmatched to any gene: 3. CDR3 loop: CASSSGLAGGSYEQYF. CDR3 coding DNA: TGTGCCAGCAGTTCGGGACTAGCGGGAGGCTCCTACGAGCAGTACTTC.

The chain carries TRBV18 and TRBJ2-1; 9 nucleotides match TRBD1. CDR1 is KGHSH, CDR2 LQKENI, per germline. Trimming at V came to 6 bases and at J to 8 bases, leaving 5 bases not matched to a gene. CDR3 length: 13 residues. The CDR3 DNA reads as TGTGCCAGCTCCCACCGGGACAGGGATGAGCAGTTCTTC. Encoded protein: CASSHRDRDEQFF.

This chain links TRBV28 with TRBJ2-7; 7 bases fit TRBD1. The CDR3 loop spans 14 amino acids. Germline CDR1 reads MDHEN; CDR2 reads SYDVKM. V shed 5 bases and J 2 bases; nucleotides not matched to a gene: 6. The chain's CDR3 is CASSPPDRAYEQYV. In DNA, the CDR3 is TGTGCCAGCAGTCCCCCCGACAGGGCCTACGAGCAGTACGTC.

The chain recombines TRBV19 with TRBJ2-3; 10 nucleotides match TRBD2. J lost 6 bases, V lost 5 bases, and 11 bases had no gene match. This CDR3 has 16 amino acids. Germline CDR1 is LNHDA and CDR2 is SQIVND (reference sequence). This CDR3 is CASSFLQRGGLDTQYF. Here the CDR3 DNA reads TGTGCCAGTAGTTTTCTCCAGCGGGGGGGCCTCGATACGCAGTATTTT.

This clone is deemed medium-sized (0.01 to 0.1%). The chain carries TRBV11-3 and TRBJ1-6; D gene uncertain. The CDR3 totals 14 residues. V was shortened by 4 bases and J by 7 bases, with 11 bases between the two germline ends. Germline V gene data show CDR1 as SGHNT and CDR2 as YENEEA. The CDR3 DNA sequence: TGTGCCAGCAGCTCGGGCCCATACAATTCACCCCTCCACTTT. This encodes CASSSGPYNSPLHF.

This chain joins TRBV19 and TRBJ2-7, with D uncertain. The V gene lost 5 bases and the J gene lost 1 base, with 15 bases spanning the gap. Looked up from germline, CDR1 is LNHDA and CDR2 is SQIVND (reference sequence). The CDR3 length is 15 residues. This CDR3 is CASSGKFLASYEQYF. For the CDR3, the DNA is TGTGCCAGTAGTGGCAAGTTTCTCGCTTCCTACGAGCAGTACTTC.